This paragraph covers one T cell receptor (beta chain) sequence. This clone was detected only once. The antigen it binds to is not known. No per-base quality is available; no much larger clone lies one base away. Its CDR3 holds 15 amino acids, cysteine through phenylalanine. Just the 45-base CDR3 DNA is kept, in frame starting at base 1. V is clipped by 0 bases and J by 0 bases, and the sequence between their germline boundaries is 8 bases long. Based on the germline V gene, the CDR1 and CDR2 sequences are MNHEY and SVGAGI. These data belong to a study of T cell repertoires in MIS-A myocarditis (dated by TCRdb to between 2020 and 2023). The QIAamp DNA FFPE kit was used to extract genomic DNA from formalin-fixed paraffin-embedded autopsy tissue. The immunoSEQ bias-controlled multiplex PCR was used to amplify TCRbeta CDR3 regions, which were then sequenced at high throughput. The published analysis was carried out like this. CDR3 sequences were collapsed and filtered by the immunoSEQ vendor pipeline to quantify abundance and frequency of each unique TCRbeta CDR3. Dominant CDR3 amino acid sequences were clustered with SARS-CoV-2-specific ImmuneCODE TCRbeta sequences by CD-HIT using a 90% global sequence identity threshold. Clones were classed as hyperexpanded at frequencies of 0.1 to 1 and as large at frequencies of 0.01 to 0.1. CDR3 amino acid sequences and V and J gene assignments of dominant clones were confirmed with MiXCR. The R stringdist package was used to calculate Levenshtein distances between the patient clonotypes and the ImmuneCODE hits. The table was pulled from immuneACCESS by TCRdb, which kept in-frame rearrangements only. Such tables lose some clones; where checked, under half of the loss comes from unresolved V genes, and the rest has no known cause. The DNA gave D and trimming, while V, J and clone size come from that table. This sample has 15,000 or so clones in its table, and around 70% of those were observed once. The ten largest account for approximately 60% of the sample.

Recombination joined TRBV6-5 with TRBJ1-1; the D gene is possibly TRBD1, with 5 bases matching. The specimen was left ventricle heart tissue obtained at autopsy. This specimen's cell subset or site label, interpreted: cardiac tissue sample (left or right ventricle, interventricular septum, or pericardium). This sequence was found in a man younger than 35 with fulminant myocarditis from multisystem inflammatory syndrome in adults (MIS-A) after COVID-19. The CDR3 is CASSYSAGVNTEAFF. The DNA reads TGTGCCAGCAGTTACTCGGCGGGGGTGAACACTGAAGCTTTCTTT.